The 10 T cell receptor beta chains listed next were all sequenced from one sample in a study of technical replicates of blood from several donors. Sequenced by immunoSEQ multiplex PCR; TCRdb stores in-frame clones only, minus some. The table includes about 68,000 clones, about 97% detected once. The sequenced sample was T cells isolated from PBMCs. The receptor source for this set is a human donor in good health.

V is TRBV6-5 and J is TRBJ2-1, with 10 bases aligning to TRBD2. The CDR3 runs 15 residues. V lost 6 bases and J lost 7; bases outside the gene matches: 9. CDR1 is MNHEY, CDR2 SVGAGI, per germline. The CDR3 spells CASSREASGSNEQFF. Written as DNA, the CDR3 is TGTGCCAGCAGCCGAGAGGCTAGCGGGAGTAATGAGCAGTTCTTC.

CDR3 sequence (DNA): TGTGCCAGCAGCTCCCTCGACACATACACTGAAGCTTTCTTT. This gives the protein CASSSLDTYTEAFF. The chain recombines TRBV5-8 with TRBJ1-1, with no clear D. The CDR3 is 14 amino acids. V was clipped by 3 bases and J by 3 bases, with 12 bases between them. Germline V gives CDR1 SGHTS, CDR2 YDEGEE.

The chain combines TRBV4-1 with TRBJ2-2; TRBD1 matches 7 bases. Trimming took 4 bases from V and 0 from J; bases not matched to a gene: 8. Looked up from germline, CDR1 is MGHRA and CDR2 is YSYEKL. The CDR3 covers 17 residues. CDR3 loop: CASSLTGETPNTGELFF. The CDR3 nucleotides are TGCGCCAGCAGCCTTACAGGGGAAACTCCGAACACCGGGGAGCTGTTTTTT.

The chain employs TRBV7-9 and TRBJ2-1; the match to TRBD1 covers 7 bases. This CDR3 is built from 13 residues. The V segment lost 5 bases and the J segment 4 bases; nucleotides outside the gene matches: 2. The germline CDR1 and CDR2 sequences are SEHNR and FQNEAQ (reference sequence). DNA for the CDR3: TGTGCCAGCAGCCGGGACAGATACAATGAGCAGTTCTTC. Its protein is CASSRDRYNEQFF. Full variable domain (missing parts from reference TRBV7-9 and TRBJ2-1): DTGVSQNPRHKITKRGQNVTFRCDPISEHNRLYWYRQTLGQGPEFLTYFQNEAQLEKSRLLSDRFSAERPKGSFSTLEIQRTEQGDSAMYLCASSRDRYNEQFFGPGTRLTVL.

The CDR3 coding sequence is TGTGCCAGCAGTGAGCTAGCGGGCACAGATACGCAGTATTTT. The encoded protein is CASSELAGTDTQYF. The chain employs TRBV2 and TRBJ2-3, with 7 bases that match TRBD2. The CDR3 spans 14 residues. Germline V CDR1 and CDR2: SNHLY, FYNNEI. V lost 3 bases, J lost 1 base, and 1 base stayed unmatched.

The chain carries TRBV7-9 and TRBJ2-6; maybe TRBD1 (5 bases). V lost 1 base, J lost 0 bases, and 13 bases lay in between. From germline, CDR1 is SEHNR and CDR2 FQNEAQ (reference sequence). The CDR3 contains 18 residues. The CDR3 DNA reads TGTGCCAGCAGCTTAGGTAGGACATTCTTCTCTGGGGCCAACGTCCTGACTTTC. Amino acid sequence: CASSLGRTFFSGANVLTF.

V and J are TRBV30 and TRBJ1-2; maybe TRBD1 (6 bases). Trimming removed 3 bases from V and 8 bases from J, with 19 bases in between. CDR3 length: 14 amino acids. Germline lookup yields CDR1 GTSNPN and CDR2 SVGIG (reference sequence). This CDR3 reads CAWRLGGGLGGYTF. CDR3 DNA: TGTGCCTGGAGGCTTGGCGGGGGCCTTGGAGGCTACACCTTC.

This clone appeared a single time. The rearrangement uses TRBV7-9 and TRBJ2-5, with unresolved D. Trimming removed 1 base at V and 2 bases at J, with 5 bases between. The CDR3 is made up of 13 amino acids. The V gene's germline CDR1 is SEHNR and CDR2 FQNEAQ (reference sequence). The DNA of the CDR3 is TGTGCCAGCAGCTTAGACAGTCAAGAGACCCAGTACTTC. Protein sequence: CASSLDSQETQYF.

This sequence joins TRBV30 and TRBJ1-2; TRBD1 aligns across 7 bases. The germline V gene encodes CDR1 GTSNPN and CDR2 SVGIG (reference sequence). The CDR3 covers 17 residues. J lost 2 bases, V lost 0 bases, and 12 bases had no gene match. The CDR3 here is CAWSVPARDRENYGYTF. The CDR3 nucleotides are TGTGCCTGGAGTGTACCCGCAAGAGACAGGGAAAACTATGGCTACACCTTC.

The chain employs TRBV6-1 and TRBJ1-2; 7 nucleotides match TRBD1. Per the germline V gene, CDR1 is MNHNS and CDR2 is SASEGT. V shed 6 bases and J 2 bases; nucleotides not matched to a gene: 9. This CDR3 has 15 residues. The CDR3 spells CASSRTGRGNYGYTF. Here the CDR3 DNA reads TGTGCCAGCAGCCGGACAGGTCGGGGGAACTATGGCTACACCTTC.